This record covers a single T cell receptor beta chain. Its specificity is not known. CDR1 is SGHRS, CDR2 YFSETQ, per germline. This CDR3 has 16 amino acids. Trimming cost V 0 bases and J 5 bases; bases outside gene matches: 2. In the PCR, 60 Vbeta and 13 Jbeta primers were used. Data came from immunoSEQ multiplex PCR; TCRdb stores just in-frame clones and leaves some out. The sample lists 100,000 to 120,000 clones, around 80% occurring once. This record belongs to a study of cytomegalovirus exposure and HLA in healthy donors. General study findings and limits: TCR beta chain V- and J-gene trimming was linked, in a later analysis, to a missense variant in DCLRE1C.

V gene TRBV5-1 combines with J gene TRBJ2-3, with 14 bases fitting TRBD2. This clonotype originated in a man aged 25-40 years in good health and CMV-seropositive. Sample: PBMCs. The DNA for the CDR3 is TGCGCCAGCAGCTTGGCCGGGACTAGCGGGGGAGATACGCAGTATTTT. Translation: CASSLAGTSGGDTQYF.